The present T cell receptor beta chain was sequenced within a study of T cells in Graves' hyperthyroidism and ophthalmopathy. Remarks on this clonotype: Its antigen is not known.

RNA transcripts served as the template for amplifying TCR beta CDR3 regions. Using the HTBI primer set, a first-round RT-PCR was run on the TCR CDR3. TCRdb reanalysed the multiplex PCR reads using MiXCR and keeps one entry per CDR3 protein. This sample has 600,000 or so distinct CDR3 sequences, with 40% to 55% found just once. Study observations and caveats: In the blood, most expanded thyroid clonotypes above 0.001 appeared as well. In validation, the model predicted ophthalmopathy. These predictions came a median about 6.5 months before onset.

Exclusion of a patient resulted from uncontrolled infection, other autoimmune disease, pregnancy or lactation. Together with thyroid ultrasound, orbital computed tomography, serum thyroxine and TRAb, clinical symptoms were used for diagnoses. Germline V gene sequence: CDR1 SQVTM, CDR2 ANQGSEA. V lost 0 bases to trimming and J lost 3 bases; unmatched junction nucleotides: 6. This CDR3 region has 15 residues. The chain combines TRBV29-1 with TRBJ2-3; 7 bases are a match to TRBD1. This receptor was obtained from a woman under 30 with Graves' hyperthyroidism. The source material was peripheral blood or thyroid tissue (not recorded which). The CDR3 nucleotides read TGCAGCGTTGAAGATTTGGACAGGTCGACAGATACGCAGTATTTT. Translated: CSVEDLDRSTDTQYF.